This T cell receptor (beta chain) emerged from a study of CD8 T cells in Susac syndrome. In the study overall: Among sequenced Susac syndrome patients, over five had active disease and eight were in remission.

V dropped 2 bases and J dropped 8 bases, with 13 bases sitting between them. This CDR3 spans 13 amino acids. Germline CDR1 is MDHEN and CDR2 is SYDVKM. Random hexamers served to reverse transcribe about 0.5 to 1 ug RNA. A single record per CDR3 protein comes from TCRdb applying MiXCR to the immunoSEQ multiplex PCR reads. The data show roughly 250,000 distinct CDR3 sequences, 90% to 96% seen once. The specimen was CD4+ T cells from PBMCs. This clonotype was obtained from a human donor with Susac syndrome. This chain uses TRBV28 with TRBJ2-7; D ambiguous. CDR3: CASSLEAPYKQYF. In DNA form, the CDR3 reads TGTGCCAGCAGTTTAGAGGCCCCCTATAAGCAGTACTTC.